This paragraph reports one TCR beta chain. The antigen is not known. The data belong to a study of graft-versus-host responses after intestinal transplantation. Across the study: Recipients obtained multivisceral, liver-intestinal, or isolated intestinal transplants.

Assay: immunoSEQ multiplex PCR; the TCRdb copy retains only in-frame clones and omits some. Here the sample spans just over 85,000 clones, less than 95% being singletons. Points from the study as a whole: Some patients had graft-donor T cell macrochimerism. In their allografts, the ratios of graft-versus-host to host-versus-graft T cell clones were high.

V shed 4 bases and J shed 9 bases, with 7 bases lying between them. CDR1 is SQVTM and CDR2 is ANQGSEA in the germline V gene. CDR3 size: 10 residues. Sequenced material: unstimulated CD8+ T cells sorted from spleen or lymph node cells, taken before transplant. The genes are TRBV29-1 and TRBJ2-1; D is unresolved. The source of this sequence is a human donor who was the organ donor for an intestinal transplant. DNA for the CDR3: TGCAGCGTTGTTTCGAGTGAGCAGTTCTTC. Translation gives CSVVSSEQFF.